This passage covers 20 T cell receptor beta chains from one sample sequenced in a study of cytomegalovirus exposure and HLA in healthy donors. The PCR was carried out with 60 Vbeta primers and 13 Jbeta primers. Only in-frame clones appear in the TCRdb table, and some are missing; sequencing was by immunoSEQ multiplex PCR. The sample shows some 160,000 clones, around 83% of them seen only once. The sequenced sample was PBMCs. The receptors stem from a male donor in good health and CMV-seropositive.

The chain is built from TRBV6-1 and TRBJ1-2; TRBD1 agrees at 10 bases. CDR1 MNHNS and CDR2 SASEGT come from the germline V gene. J lost 7 bases, V lost 7 bases, and 3 bases had no gene match. There are 12 residues in the CDR3. CDR3 amino acids: CASKGDRGGYTF. The CDR3 DNA reads TGTGCCAGCAAAGGGGACAGGGGTGGCTACACCTTC.

The chain combines TRBV6-6 with TRBJ2-5; 8 bases agree with TRBD1. J was trimmed by 2 bases and V by 7 bases; bases with no gene match: 6. The V gene's germline CDR1 is MNHNY and CDR2 SVGAGI (reference sequence). The CDR3 consists of 14 residues. CDR3 loop: CASIETGGQETQYF. The CDR3 region has the DNA TGTGCCAGCATTGAAACAGGGGGTCAAGAGACCCAGTACTTC.

The chain joins TRBV5-1 to TRBJ2-2; 7 nucleotides agree with TRBD1. The J segment lost 1 base and the V segment lost 4 bases, leaving 7 bases of the junction unmatched. The CDR3 loop spans 16 amino acids. The germline V gene encodes CDR1 SGHRS and CDR2 YFSETQ. The CDR3 DNA reads as TGCGCCAGCAGCCAAAGGGACAGCCTGAACACCGGGGAGCTGTTTTTT. This sequence encodes CASSQRDSLNTGELFF. Supplemented by reference TRBV5-1 and TRBJ2-2, the full variable domain reads KAGVTQTPRYLIKTRGQQVTLSCSPISGHRSVSWYQQTPGQGLQFLFEYFSETQRNKGNFPGRFSGRQFSNSRSEMNVSTLELGDSALYLCASSQRDSLNTGELFFGEGSRLTVL.

This clone appeared a few times. The chain is built from TRBV7-8 and TRBJ2-4; D perhaps matches TRBD1 (6 bases). Trimming stripped 5 bases from V and 8 bases from J, with 19 bases between. The CDR3 is 15 residues long. Germline CDR1 and CDR2: SGHVS and FQNEAQ. CDR3 sequence reads: CASSSNRVTPDIQYF. The DNA for the CDR3 is TGTGCCAGCAGCAGCAACAGGGTTACCCCAGACATTCAGTACTTC. Supplemented by reference TRBV7-8 and TRBJ2-4, the full variable domain reads GAGVSQSPRYKVAKRGQDVALRCDPISGHVSLFWYQQALGQGPEFLTYFQNEAQLDKSGLPSDRFFAERPEGSVSTLKIQRTQQEDSAVYLCASSSNRVTPDIQYFGAGTRLSVL.

The chain has TRBV5-6 and TRBJ2-6; D is ambiguous. The CDR3 spans 14 residues. The V gene's germline CDR1 is SGHDT and CDR2 YYEEEE. V was pared by 3 bases and J by 0 bases, with 4 bases between. The CDR3 spells CASSSSSGANVLTF. The CDR3 bases are TGTGCCAGCAGCTCCTCCTCTGGGGCCAACGTCCTGACTTTC.

This clone appeared a few times. The chain has TRBV7-9 and TRBJ2-1; TRBD2 is a possible D gene (6 bases). Between the trimmed V and J ends, which lost 5 bases and 15 bases, there was a span of 23 bases. The germline gives CDR1 SEHNR, CDR2 FQNEAQ (reference sequence). This CDR3 is built from 14 residues. The CDR3 region is CASSTYPTAGFVFF. DNA of the CDR3: TGTGCCAGCAGCACATACCCGACGGCGGGGTTTGTGTTCTTC.

This chain links TRBV7-2 with TRBJ2-1; 9 positions agree with TRBD2. Unmatched junction bases numbered 10, after V lost 6 bases and J lost 7 bases. The germline V gene encodes CDR1 SGHTA and CDR2 FQGNSA. The CDR3 covers 15 residues. DNA for the CDR3: TGTGCCAGCAGGCTGACTAGCGGTGTTTGGAATGAGCAGTTCTTC. Translated: CASRLTSGVWNEQFF.

This chain connects TRBV28 to TRBJ1-1, with D maybe TRBD1 (6 bases). Germline values: CDR1 MDHEN, CDR2 SYDVKM. Trimming pared 5 bases from V and 0 bases from J, leaving 10 bases between. This CDR3 has 14 residues. CDR3: CASSPGQLNTEAFF. The CDR3 DNA sequence: TGTGCCAGCAGTCCAGGACAGTTGAACACTGAAGCTTTCTTT. The full variable domain, in which reference TRBV28 and TRBJ1-1 provide the parts outside the CDR3, is DVKVTQSSRYLVKRTGEKVFLECVQDMDHENMFWYRQDPGLGLRLIYFSYDVKMKEKGDIPEGYSVSREKKERFSLILESASTNQTSMYLCASSPGQLNTEAFFGQGTRLTVV.

The chain's CDR3 is CASSVGDQPQHF. For the CDR3, the DNA is TGTGCCAGCAGTGTAGGGGATCAGCCCCAGCATTTT. J is TRBJ1-5 and V is TRBV25-1, with D perhaps matching TRBD1 (5 bases). V was shortened by 4 bases and J by 5 bases, with 6 bases between the two germline ends. Germline V gives CDR1 MGHDK, CDR2 SYGVNS. This CDR3 region has 12 residues.

V and J are TRBV4-1 and TRBJ1-2; the match to TRBD1 covers 7 bases. The CDR3 contains 15 residues. CDR1 is MGHRA, CDR2 YSYEKL, per germline. The junction had 4 bases not matched to a gene; V was cut back by 0 bases and J by 3 bases. CDR3 protein: CASSQDRGSDYGYTF. CDR3 DNA sequence: TGCGCCAGCAGCCAAGACAGGGGGTCGGACTATGGCTACACCTTC.

The J gene is TRBJ2-1, the V gene TRBV7-2, with D possibly matching TRBD2 (5 bases). Per the germline V gene, CDR1 is SGHTA and CDR2 is FQGNSA. The CDR3 runs to 16 residues. The V end was cut by 5 bases, the J end by 7 bases, with 21 bases between. CDR3 protein: CASSGRLMVTGNEQFF. Here the CDR3 DNA reads TGTGCCAGCAGCGGACGTTTGATGGTGACGGGAAATGAGCAGTTCTTC.

This clone was counted between two and nine times. V and J are TRBV6-5 and TRBJ2-3, with a tentative D call TRBD2 (6 bases). Deletions cut 5 bases from V and 3 bases from J, with 15 bases between. CDR3 length: 15 amino acids. CDR1 is MNHEY, CDR2 SVGAGI, per germline. The CDR3 protein is CASSRASGRTDTQYF. CDR3 DNA sequence: TGTGCCAGCAGTCGGGCTTCGGGGAGGACAGATACGCAGTATTTT.

The chain carries TRBV14 and TRBJ2-5; tentatively, D is TRBD2 (6 bases). Germline V gives CDR1 SGHDN, CDR2 FVKESK. The V end was cut by 4 bases, the J end by 2 bases, with 14 bases between. The CDR3 is 15 residues long. The CDR3 sequence: CASSPGRGWQETQYF. The DNA for the CDR3 is TGTGCCAGCAGCCCCGGACGGGGGTGGCAAGAGACCCAGTACTTC. The full variable domain, in which reference TRBV14 and TRBJ2-5 provide the parts outside the CDR3, is EAGVTQFPSHSVIEKGQTVTLRCDPISGHDNLYWYRRVMGKEIKFLLHFVKESKQDESGMPNNRFLAERTGGTYSTLKVQPAELEDSGVYFCASSPGRGWQETQYFGPGTRLLVL.

The genes are TRBV4-3 and TRBJ2-1; 9 bases are shared with TRBD2. CDR1 LGHNA and CDR2 YSLEER come from the germline V gene. Trimming took 0 bases from V and 8 from J; bases not matched to a gene: 8. CDR3 length equals 16 residues. The CDR3, as DNA: TGCGCCAGCAGCCAAGAGTCGGGACTAGCAGGCGATGAGCAGTTCTTC. Its protein product is CASSQESGLAGDEQFF.

The table lists this clone with a few counts. This chain uses TRBV13 with TRBJ2-7, with TRBD2 matching over 7 bases. CDR1 is PRHDT, CDR2 FYEKMQ, per germline (reference sequence). After removal of 5 bases from V and 0 bases from J, the junction contained 13 bases not matched to a gene. The CDR3 covers 17 residues. The CDR3 DNA reads as TGTGCCAGCAGCCCCGGGAGGCTAGCGGTTAGCTCCTACGAGCAGTACTTC. Its translation is CASSPGRLAVSSYEQYF.

This clone was detected only once. The chain links TRBV27 to TRBJ2-2; no clear D gene. Germline CDR1 and CDR2: MNHEY and SMNVEV (reference sequence). The length of the CDR3 is 14 residues. V was cut by 4 bases and J by 1 base, with 7 bases left in between. CDR3 coding DNA: TGTGCCAGCAGTTCGAGGCAGAACACCGGGGAGCTGTTTTTT. Translating gives CASSSRQNTGELFF.

This clone was counted once. This CDR3 reads CASSFKLAGGVGEQFF. The CDR3 DNA sequence: TGTGCCAGCAGTTTTAAACTAGCGGGAGGGGTGGGTGAGCAGTTCTTC. This chain uses TRBV28 with TRBJ2-1; 13 nucleotides line up with TRBD2. The germline V gene encodes CDR1 MDHEN and CDR2 SYDVKM. The CDR3 loop spans 16 amino acids. The V segment lost 3 bases and the J segment 9 bases; nucleotides outside the gene matches: 8.

The gene calls are TRBV5-1 and TRBJ1-5, with TRBD1 as a possible D gene (5 bases). V was clipped by 4 bases and J by 6 bases, with 14 bases between them. The CDR3 has 14 amino acids. The germline gives CDR1 SGHRS, CDR2 YFSETQ. In nucleotides, the CDR3 is TGCGCCAGCAGCCCAGGAGACAGATCTCAGCCCCAGCATTTT. Protein product: CASSPGDRSQPQHF.

In the case of this clone: Other DNA sequences in the same sample also yield this CDR3. The rearrangement joins TRBV15 to TRBJ2-5, with TRBD2 as a possible D gene (5 bases). This CDR3 has 14 residues. CDR1 and CDR2 from the germline V gene are LNHNV and YYDKDF (reference sequence). V was shortened by 1 base and J by 4 bases, with 10 bases between the two germline ends. The CDR3: CATSRAGVRETQYF. In DNA, the CDR3 is TGTGCCACCAGCAGAGCCGGGGTTCGAGAGACCCAGTACTTC. Supplemented by reference TRBV15 and TRBJ2-5, the full variable domain reads DAMVIQNPRYQVTQFGKPVTLSCSQTLNHNVMYWYQQKSSQAPKLLFHYYDKDFNNEADTPDNFQSRRPNTSFCFLDIRSPGLGDTAMYLCATSRAGVRETQYFGPGTRLLVL.

The chain uses TRBV5-1 and TRBJ2-5, with D perhaps matching TRBD2 (5 bases). The V end lost 7 bases, the J end lost 4 bases, and 8 bases lay between the germline ends. CDR1 SGHRS and CDR2 YFSETQ come from the germline V gene. The CDR3 contains 11 residues. CDR3 DNA: TGCGCCAGCGGCACTAGAGAGACCCAGTACTTC. Translated, it gives CASGTRETQYF.